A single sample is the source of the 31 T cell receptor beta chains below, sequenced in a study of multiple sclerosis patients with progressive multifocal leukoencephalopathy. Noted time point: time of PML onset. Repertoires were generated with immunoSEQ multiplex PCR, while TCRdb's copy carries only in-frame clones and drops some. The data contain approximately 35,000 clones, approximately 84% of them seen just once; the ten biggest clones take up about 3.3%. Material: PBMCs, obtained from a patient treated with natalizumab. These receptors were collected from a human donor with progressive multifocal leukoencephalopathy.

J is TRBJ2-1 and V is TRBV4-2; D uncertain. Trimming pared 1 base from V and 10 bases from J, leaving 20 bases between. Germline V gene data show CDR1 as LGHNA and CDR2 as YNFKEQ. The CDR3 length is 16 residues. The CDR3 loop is CASSQGDSSHTAEQFF. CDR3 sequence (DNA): TGTGCCAGCAGCCAAGGGGATAGCTCCCACACGGCGGAGCAGTTCTTC.

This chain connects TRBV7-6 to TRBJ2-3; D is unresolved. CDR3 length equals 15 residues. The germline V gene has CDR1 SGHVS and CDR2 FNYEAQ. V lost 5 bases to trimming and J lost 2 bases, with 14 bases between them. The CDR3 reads CASSQGPSYTDTQYF. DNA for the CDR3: TGTGCCAGCAGCCAAGGACCTTCTTACACAGATACGCAGTATTTT.

CDR3 amino acids: CASSIQATASGSSGELFF. CDR3 sequence (DNA): TGTGCCAGTAGTATACAAGCCACTGCTAGCGGGAGTTCCGGGGAGCTGTTTTTT. J is TRBJ2-2 and V is TRBV19; 10 positions match TRBD2. V trimming: 2 bases; J trimming: 6 bases; junction bases outside the gene matches: 12. The CDR3 sequence is 18 residues long. Germline V gene data show CDR1 as LNHDA and CDR2 as SQIVND (reference sequence). The variable domain in full, with the rest retrieved from reference TRBV19 and TRBJ2-2, is DGGITQSPKYLFRKEGQNVTLSCEQNLNHDAMYWYRQDPGQGLRLIYYSQIVNDFQKGDIAEGYSVSREKKESFPLTVTSAQKNPTAFYLCASSIQATASGSSGELFFGEGSRLTVL.

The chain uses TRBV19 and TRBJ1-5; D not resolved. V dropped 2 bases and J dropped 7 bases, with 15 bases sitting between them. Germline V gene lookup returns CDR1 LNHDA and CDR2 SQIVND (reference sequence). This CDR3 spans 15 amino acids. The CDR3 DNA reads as TGTGCCAGTAGTATATCCCCTGGAGGGCAACAGCCCCAGCATTTT. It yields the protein CASSISPGGQQPQHF.

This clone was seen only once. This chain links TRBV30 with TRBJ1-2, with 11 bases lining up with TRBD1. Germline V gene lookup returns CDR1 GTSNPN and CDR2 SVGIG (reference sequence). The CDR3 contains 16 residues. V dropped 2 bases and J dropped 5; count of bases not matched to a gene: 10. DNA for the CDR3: TGTGCCTGGAGTACCGGGACAGGGGGTTCTTGGTATGGCTACACCTTC. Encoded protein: CAWSTGTGGSWYGYTF.

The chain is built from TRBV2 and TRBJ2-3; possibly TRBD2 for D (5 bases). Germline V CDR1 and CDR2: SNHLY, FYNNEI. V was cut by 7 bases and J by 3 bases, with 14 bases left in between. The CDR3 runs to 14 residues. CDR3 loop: CASMEAKRTDTQYF. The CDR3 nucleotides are TGTGCCAGCATGGAGGCAAAACGGACAGATACGCAGTATTTT.

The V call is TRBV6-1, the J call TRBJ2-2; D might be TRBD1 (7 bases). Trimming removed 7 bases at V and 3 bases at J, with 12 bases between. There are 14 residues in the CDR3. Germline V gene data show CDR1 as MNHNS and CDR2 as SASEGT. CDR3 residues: CASTVRGDTGELFF. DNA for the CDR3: TGTGCCAGCACTGTCAGGGGGGACACCGGGGAGCTGTTTTTT.

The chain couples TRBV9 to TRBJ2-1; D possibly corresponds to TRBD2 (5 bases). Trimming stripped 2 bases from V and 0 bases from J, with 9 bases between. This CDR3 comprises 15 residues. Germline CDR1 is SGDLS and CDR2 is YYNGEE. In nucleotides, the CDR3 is TGTGCCAGCAGCGTTGAGGGTTTCTCCTACAATGAGCAGTTCTTC. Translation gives CASSVEGFSYNEQFF.

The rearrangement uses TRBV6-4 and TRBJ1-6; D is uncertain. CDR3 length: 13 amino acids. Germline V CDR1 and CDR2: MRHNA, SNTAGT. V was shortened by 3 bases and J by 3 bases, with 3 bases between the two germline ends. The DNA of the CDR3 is TGTGCCAGCAGTGAGGACTATAATTCACCCCTCCACTTT. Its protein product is CASSEDYNSPLHF.

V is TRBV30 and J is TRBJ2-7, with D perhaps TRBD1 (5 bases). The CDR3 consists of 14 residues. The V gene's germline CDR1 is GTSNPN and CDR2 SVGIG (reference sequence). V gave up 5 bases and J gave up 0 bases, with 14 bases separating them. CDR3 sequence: CAWVGAGLSYEQYF. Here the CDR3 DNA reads TGTGCCTGGGTAGGGGCAGGGCTCTCCTACGAGCAGTACTTC.

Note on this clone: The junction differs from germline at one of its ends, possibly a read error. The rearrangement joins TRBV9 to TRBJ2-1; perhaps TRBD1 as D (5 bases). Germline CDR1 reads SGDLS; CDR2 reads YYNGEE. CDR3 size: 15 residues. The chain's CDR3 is CAISSRVAPYNEQFF. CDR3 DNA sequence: TGTGCCATCAGCTCCAGGGTAGCCCCCTACAATGAGCAGTTCTTC.

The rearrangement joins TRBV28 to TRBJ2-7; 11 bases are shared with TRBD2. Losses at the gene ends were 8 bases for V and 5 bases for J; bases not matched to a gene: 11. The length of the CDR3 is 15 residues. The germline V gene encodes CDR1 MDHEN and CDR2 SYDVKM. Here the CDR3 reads CASSLAGGRSNEQYF. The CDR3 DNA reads TGTGCCAGCTCTTTAGCGGGAGGGCGTTCGAACGAGCAGTACTTC.

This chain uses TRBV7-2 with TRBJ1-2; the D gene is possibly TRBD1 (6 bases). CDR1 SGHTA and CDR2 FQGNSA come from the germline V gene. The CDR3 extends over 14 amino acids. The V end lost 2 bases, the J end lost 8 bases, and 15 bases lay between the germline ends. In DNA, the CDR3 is TGTGCCAGCAGCTTAAGCAGGGGCGGCTGGGGCTACACCTTC. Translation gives CASSLSRGGWGYTF.

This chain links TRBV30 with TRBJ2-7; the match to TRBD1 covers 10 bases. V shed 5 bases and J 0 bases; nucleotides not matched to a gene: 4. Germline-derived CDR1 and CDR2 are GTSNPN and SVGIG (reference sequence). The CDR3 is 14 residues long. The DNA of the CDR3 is TGTGCCTGGGTCCGGGACAGGGGCTCCTACGAGCAGTACTTC. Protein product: CAWVRDRGSYEQYF.

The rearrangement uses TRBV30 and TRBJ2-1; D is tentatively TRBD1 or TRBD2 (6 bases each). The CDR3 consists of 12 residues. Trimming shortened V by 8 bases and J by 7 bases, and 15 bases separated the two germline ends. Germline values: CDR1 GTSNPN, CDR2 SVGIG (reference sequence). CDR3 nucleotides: TGTGCCGGCCCCCGGGGGCCAAATGAGCAGTTCTTC. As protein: CAGPRGPNEQFF.

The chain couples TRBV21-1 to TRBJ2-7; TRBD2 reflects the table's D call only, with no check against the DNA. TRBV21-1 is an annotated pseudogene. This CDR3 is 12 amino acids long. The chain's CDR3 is CASSKRGDEQYF. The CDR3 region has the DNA TGTGCCAGCAGCAAACGGGGGGACGAGCAGTACTTC.

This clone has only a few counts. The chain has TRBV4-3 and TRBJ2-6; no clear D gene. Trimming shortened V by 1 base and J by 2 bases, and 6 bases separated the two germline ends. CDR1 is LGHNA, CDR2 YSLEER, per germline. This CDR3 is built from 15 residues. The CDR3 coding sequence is TGCGCCAGCAGCCAAGTGGCCACTGGGGCCAACGTCCTGACTTTC. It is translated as CASSQVATGANVLTF.

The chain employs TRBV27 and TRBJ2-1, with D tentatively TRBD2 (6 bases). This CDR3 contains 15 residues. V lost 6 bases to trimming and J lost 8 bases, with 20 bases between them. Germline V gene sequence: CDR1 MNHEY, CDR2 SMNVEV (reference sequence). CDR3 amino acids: CASSQYYTRGYEQFF. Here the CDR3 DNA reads TGTGCCAGCAGCCAATACTACACGCGGGGCTATGAGCAGTTCTTC.

This CDR3 reads CASSQGPRAGELFF. The CDR3 DNA is TGCGCCAGCAGCCAAGGGCCCCGGGCCGGGGAGCTGTTTTTT. The rearrangement links TRBV10-1 to TRBJ2-2; D uncertain. CDR3 length equals 14 residues. The germline gives CDR1 WNHNN, CDR2 SYGVQD (reference sequence). Trimming left V 6 bases short and J 6 bases short, with 14 bases between.

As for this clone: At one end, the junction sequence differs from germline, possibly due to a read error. The CDR3 nucleotides read TGTGCCAGCAGCTTGTTGGATCTAGATACGCAGTATTTT. This gives the protein CASSLLDLDTQYF. The chain combines TRBV5-1 with TRBJ2-3; D remains unclear. Germline V CDR1 and CDR2: SGHRS, YFSETQ. CDR3 length: 13 amino acids.

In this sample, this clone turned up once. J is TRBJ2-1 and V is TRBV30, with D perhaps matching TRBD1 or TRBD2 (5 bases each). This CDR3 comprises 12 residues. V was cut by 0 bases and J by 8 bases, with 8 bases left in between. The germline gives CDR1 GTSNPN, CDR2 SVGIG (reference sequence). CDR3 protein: CAWSVGRYEQFF. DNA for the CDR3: TGTGCCTGGAGTGTGGGACGCTATGAGCAGTTCTTC. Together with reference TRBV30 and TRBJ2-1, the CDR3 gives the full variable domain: SQTIHQWPATLVQPVGSPLSLECTVEGTSNPNLYWYRQAAGRGLQLLFYSVGIGQISSEVPQNLSASRPQDRQFILSSKKLLLSDSGFYLCAWSVGRYEQFFGPGTRLTVL.

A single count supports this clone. CDR3 loop: CASSLEARNTIYF. CDR3 sequence (DNA): TGCGCCAGCAGCTTGGAGGCCCGAAACACCATATATTTT. The J gene is TRBJ1-3, the V gene TRBV5-1; D remains unclear. CDR1 SGHRS and CDR2 YFSETQ come from the germline V gene. The CDR3 has 13 amino acids. Trimming pared 0 bases from V and 5 bases from J, leaving 6 bases between.

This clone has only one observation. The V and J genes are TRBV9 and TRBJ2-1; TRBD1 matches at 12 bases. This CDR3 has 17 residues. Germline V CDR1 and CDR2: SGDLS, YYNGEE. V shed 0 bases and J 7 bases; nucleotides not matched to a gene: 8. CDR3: CASSVDSGTGGWNEQFF. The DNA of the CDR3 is TGTGCCAGCAGCGTAGATTCGGGGACAGGGGGCTGGAATGAGCAGTTCTTC.

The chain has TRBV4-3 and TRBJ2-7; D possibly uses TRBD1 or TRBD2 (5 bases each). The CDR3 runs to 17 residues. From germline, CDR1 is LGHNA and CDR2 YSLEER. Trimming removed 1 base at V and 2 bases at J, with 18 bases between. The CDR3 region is CASSQGSRGRSPYEQYF. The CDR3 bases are TGCGCCAGCAGCCAAGGGTCTCGGGGACGGTCGCCCTACGAGCAGTACTTC.

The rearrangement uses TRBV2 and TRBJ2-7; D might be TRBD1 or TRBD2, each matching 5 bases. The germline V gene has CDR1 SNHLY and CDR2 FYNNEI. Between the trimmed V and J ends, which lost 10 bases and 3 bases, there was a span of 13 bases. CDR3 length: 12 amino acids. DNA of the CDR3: TGTGCCATTCGAGGTGGGGGCTACGAGCAGTACTTC. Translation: CAIRGGGYEQYF. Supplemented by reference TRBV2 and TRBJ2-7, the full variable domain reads EPEVTQTPSHQVTQMGQEVILRCVPISNHLYFYWYRQILGQKVEFLVSFYNNEISEKSEIFDDQFSVERPDGSNFTLKIRSTKLEDSAMYFCAIRGGGYEQYFGPGTRLTVT.

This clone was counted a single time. The CDR3 spells CASSVGSPPDTQYF. The CDR3, as DNA: TGTGCCAGCAGCGTAGGTAGTCCCCCAGATACGCAGTATTTT. The rearrangement joins TRBV9 to TRBJ2-3; D ambiguous. Germline CDR1 SGDLS, CDR2 YYNGEE. The germline V and J ends were trimmed by 0 bases and 4 bases, with 9 bases remaining between them. This CDR3 region has 14 residues.

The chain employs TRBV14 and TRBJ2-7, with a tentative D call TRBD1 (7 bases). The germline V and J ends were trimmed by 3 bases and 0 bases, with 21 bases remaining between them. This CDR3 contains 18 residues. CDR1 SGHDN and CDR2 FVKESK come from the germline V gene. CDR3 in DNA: TGTGCCAGCAGCCATAGATGGGGAGGACAGGCAAACTCCTACGAGCAGTACTTC. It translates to CASSHRWGGQANSYEQYF.

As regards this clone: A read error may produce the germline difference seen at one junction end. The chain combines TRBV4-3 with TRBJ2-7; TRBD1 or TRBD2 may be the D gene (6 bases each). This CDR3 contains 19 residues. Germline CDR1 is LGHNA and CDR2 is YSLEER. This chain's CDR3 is CARSQDLGVGGRSSYEQYF. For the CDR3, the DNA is TGCGCCCGCAGCCAAGATCTGGGGGTAGGGGGGAGGAGCTCCTACGAGCAGTACTTC.

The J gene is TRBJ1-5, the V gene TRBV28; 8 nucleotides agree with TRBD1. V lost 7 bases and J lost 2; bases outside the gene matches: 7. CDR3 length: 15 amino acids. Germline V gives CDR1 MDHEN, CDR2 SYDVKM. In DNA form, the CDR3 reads TGTGCCAGCACTACTCAGGACAGGGGCAATCAGCCCCAGCATTTT. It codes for CASTTQDRGNQPQHF. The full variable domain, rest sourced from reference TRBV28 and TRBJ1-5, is DVKVTQSSRYLVKRTGEKVFLECVQDMDHENMFWYRQDPGLGLRLIYFSYDVKMKEKGDIPEGYSVSREKKERFSLILESASTNQTSMYLCASTTQDRGNQPQHFGDGTRLSIL.

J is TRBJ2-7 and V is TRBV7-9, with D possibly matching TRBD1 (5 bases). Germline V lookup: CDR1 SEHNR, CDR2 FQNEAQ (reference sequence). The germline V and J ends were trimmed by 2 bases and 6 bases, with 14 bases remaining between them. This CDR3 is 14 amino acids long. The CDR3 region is CASSLRQLVSEQYF. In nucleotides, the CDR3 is TGTGCCAGCAGCTTAAGACAGCTCGTCTCCGAGCAGTACTTC.

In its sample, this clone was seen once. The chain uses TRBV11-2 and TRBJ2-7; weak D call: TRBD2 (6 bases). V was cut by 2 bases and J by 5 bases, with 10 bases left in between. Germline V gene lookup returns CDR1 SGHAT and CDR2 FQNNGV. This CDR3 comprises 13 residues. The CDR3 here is CASSLRTIDEQYF. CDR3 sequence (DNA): TGTGCCAGCAGCTTAAGGACTATCGACGAGCAGTACTTC.